A single sample is the source of the 26 T cell receptor beta chains below, sequenced in a study of Ad26.COV2.S vaccination and SARS-CoV-2 variants. Generated by immunoSEQ multiplex PCR, the TCRdb table keeps only in-frame clones and is missing some. The data hold approximately 140,000 clones, with 75% to 90% observed a single time. The material was peripheral blood, obtained after recovery from COVID-19. These receptors were obtained from a human donor who had recovered from COVID-19.

This chain joins TRBV11-3 and TRBJ2-1; D might be TRBD1 or TRBD2, each matching 5 bases. The germline CDR1 and CDR2 sequences are SGHNT and YENEEA. The CDR3 spans 14 residues. V was trimmed by 4 bases and J by 4 bases, leaving 11 bases between them. Here the CDR3 DNA reads TGTGCCAGCAGCTCCGGGACCAGATACAATGAGCAGTTCTTC. This gives the protein CASSSGTRYNEQFF.

The V call is TRBV18, the J call TRBJ1-1; 7 nucleotides line up with TRBD1. The CDR3 runs 12 residues. The V gene end was trimmed by 6 bases and the J gene end by 6 bases; junction bases not matched to a gene: 4. CDR1 is KGHSH, CDR2 LQKENI, per germline. CDR3 loop: CASSTQGAEAFF. CDR3 DNA: TGTGCCAGCTCTACCCAGGGGGCTGAAGCTTTCTTT. Full variable domain (missing parts from reference TRBV18 and TRBJ1-1): NAGVMQNPRHLVRRRGQEARLRCSPMKGHSHVYWYRQLPEEGLKFMVYLQKENIIDESGMPKERFSAEFPKEGPSILRIQQVVRGDSAAYFCASSTQGAEAFFGQGTRLTVV.

The gene calls are TRBV3-1 (or the pseudogene TRBV3-2) and TRBJ2-2; possible D gene TRBD1, 6 bases. Germline lookup yields CDR1 LGHDT and CDR2 YNNKEL (reference sequence). The germline V and J ends were trimmed by 7 bases and 5 bases, with 17 bases remaining between them. This CDR3 has 15 amino acids. The CDR3 sequence is CASTRGARGTGELFF. CDR3 DNA: TGTGCCAGCACCAGAGGGGCCAGGGGAACCGGGGAGCTGTTTTTT.

A remark on this clone: Within the sample, other DNA sequences also encode this same CDR3. This chain uses TRBV2 with TRBJ1-6, with 8 bases fitting TRBD1. CDR3 length: 13 residues. In germline, CDR1 is SNHLY, CDR2 FYNNEI. V was pared by 8 bases and J by 6 bases, with 3 bases of the junction left unmatched. This chain's CDR3 is CASRGQGNSPLHF. In nucleotides, the CDR3 is TGTGCCAGCCGCGGACAGGGTAATTCACCCCTCCACTTT.

This sequence joins TRBV5-1 and TRBJ1-2, with unresolved D. V was cut by 0 bases and J by 3 bases, with 9 bases left in between. CDR3 length: 14 residues. The V gene's germline CDR1 is SGHRS and CDR2 YFSETQ. CDR3 residues: CASSLVGRHYGYTF. Here the CDR3 DNA reads TGCGCCAGCAGCTTGGTGGGTAGGCACTATGGCTACACCTTC.

V and J are TRBV9 and TRBJ2-2; D is uncertain. The germline V gene encodes CDR1 SGDLS and CDR2 YYNGEE. This CDR3 is 16 amino acids long. V was shortened by 1 base and J by 4 bases, with 14 bases between the two germline ends. CDR3 protein: CASSVLSFVGTGELFF. The CDR3 DNA is TGTGCCAGCAGCGTACTAAGCTTTGTCGGCACCGGGGAGCTGTTTTTT.

The genes are TRBV29-1 and TRBJ1-4, with TRBD1 identical over 8 bases. CDR3 size: 15 residues. Germline values: CDR1 SQVTM, CDR2 ANQGSEA. Trimming took 4 bases from V and 8 from J; bases not matched to a gene: 12. CDR3 in amino acids: CSVGFRGQGGEKLFF. CDR3 nucleotide sequence: TGCAGCGTTGGGTTTCGTGGACAGGGAGGAGAAAAACTGTTTTTT.

The chain recombines TRBV6-2 or TRBV6-3 with TRBJ1-1, with D perhaps TRBD1 (6 bases). Germline V gene data show CDR1 as MNHEY and CDR2 as SVGEGT. The length of the CDR3 is 13 residues. The germline V and J ends were trimmed by 3 bases and 4 bases, with 9 bases remaining between them. CDR3 nucleotides: TGTGCCAGCAGTTATGGGGGGCGCACTGAAGCTTTCTTT. This gives the protein CASSYGGRTEAFF.

The rearrangement joins TRBV20-1 to TRBJ1-2; D unclear. V was cut by 5 bases and J by 6 bases, with 7 bases left in between. CDR3 length: 10 amino acids. Germline CDR1 is DFQATT and CDR2 is SNEGSKA (reference sequence). CDR3 bases: TGCAGTGCTGGGTCGGATGGCTACACCTTC. Translation gives CSAGSDGYTF.

The CDR3 region is CASSLGARLEQYF. In DNA form, the CDR3 reads TGTGCCAGCAGTTTAGGGGCGAGGCTCGAGCAGTACTTC. V is TRBV12-3 or TRBV12-4 and J is TRBJ2-7; D is ambiguous. Trimming pared 1 base from V and 6 bases from J, leaving 10 bases between. This CDR3 has 13 amino acids.

This chain uses TRBV10-2 with TRBJ1-1; D perhaps matches TRBD1 (6 bases). The CDR3 contains 13 residues. Germline CDR1 WSHSY, CDR2 SAAADI. Trimming removed 3 bases from V and 5 bases from J, with 10 bases in between. CDR3 in amino acids: CASSDNRVTEAFF. Here the CDR3 DNA reads TGCGCCAGCAGTGACAACAGGGTTACTGAAGCTTTCTTT.

The rearrangement links TRBV3-1 (or the pseudogene TRBV3-2) to TRBJ1-5; D is undetermined. The CDR3 runs 15 residues. V was cut by 0 bases and J by 4 bases, with 10 bases left in between. Per the germline V gene, CDR1 is LGHDT and CDR2 is YNNKEL (reference sequence). CDR3 DNA sequence: TGTGCCAGCAGCCAAGATGCGTTTTCTAATCAGCCCCAGCATTTT. This codes for CASSQDAFSNQPQHF.

This chain connects TRBV7-2 to TRBJ1-3; TRBD1 matches at 9 bases. The CDR3 length is 15 residues. The V gene's germline CDR1 is SGHTA and CDR2 FQGNSA. The V and J ends lost 5 bases and 2 bases, in that order; junction bases with no gene match: 4. As DNA, the CDR3 is TGTGCCAGCAGCCACGGGACAGGGACTGGAAACACCATATATTTT. It yields the protein CASSHGTGTGNTIYF.

The gene calls are TRBV5-1 and TRBJ2-5; D perhaps matches TRBD2 (5 bases). Germline V lookup: CDR1 SGHRS, CDR2 YFSETQ. The CDR3 runs to 15 residues. Trimming took off 1 base at V and 2 bases at J, with 12 bases between the two ends. CDR3 nucleotides: TGCGCCAGCAGCTTGATTGCCGGGGAGCAAGAGACCCAGTACTTC. It is translated as CASSLIAGEQETQYF. The variable domain in full, completed from reference TRBV5-1 and TRBJ2-5, reads KAGVTQTPRYLIKTRGQQVTLSCSPISGHRSVSWYQQTPGQGLQFLFEYFSETQRNKGNFPGRFSGRQFSNSRSEMNVSTLELGDSALYLCASSLIAGEQETQYFGPGTRLLVL.

The CDR3 is CASSTGQGSLDEQFF. CDR3 bases: TGTGCCAGCTCTACGGGGCAGGGTAGTTTGGATGAGCAGTTCTTC. The chain recombines TRBV6-6 with TRBJ2-1; the D gene could be TRBD1 or TRBD2 (5 bases each). The CDR3 length is 15 residues. V lost 8 bases to trimming and J lost 8 bases, with 22 bases between them. Germline CDR1 is MNHNY and CDR2 is SVGAGI (reference sequence).

The rearrangement links TRBV2 to TRBJ1-1; no definite D call. The CDR3 runs 15 residues. Deletions cut 3 bases from V and 0 bases from J, with 11 bases between. The V gene's germline CDR1 is SNHLY and CDR2 FYNNEI. In DNA, the CDR3 is TGTGCCAGCAGTGAGCGGGCGCGGATGAACACTGAAGCTTTCTTT. Translation gives CASSERARMNTEAFF.

The chain has TRBV7-2 and TRBJ2-5; 9 nucleotides match TRBD2. J gave up 0 bases and V 6 bases, and 5 bases lay outside the gene matches. Germline CDR1 is SGHTA and CDR2 is FQGNSA. This CDR3 is built from 15 residues. The CDR3 sequence is CASRSGRPYQETQYF. The CDR3 DNA is TGTGCCAGCAGGAGCGGGAGGCCTTACCAAGAGACCCAGTACTTC.

This clone was found once. The gene calls are TRBV18 and TRBJ2-2, with D perhaps TRBD1 (5 bases). Germline V CDR1 and CDR2: KGHSH, LQKENI. Between the trimmed V and J ends, which lost 5 bases and 4 bases, there was a span of 17 bases. The length of the CDR3 is 16 residues. The CDR3 DNA follows: TGTGCCAGCTCATCCTTCTCAAGGGGCCCCACCGGGGAGCTGTTTTTT. Its translation: CASSSFSRGPTGELFF.

This clone appeared a few times. The J gene is TRBJ1-6, the V gene TRBV7-9, with D uncertain. The ends were cut back, 6 bases at V and 0 bases at J, with 6 bases in the middle. From germline, CDR1 is SEHNR and CDR2 FQNEAQ (reference sequence). The length of the CDR3 is 14 residues. CDR3 loop: CASRGSSYNSPLHF. DNA of the CDR3: TGTGCCAGCAGAGGGAGCTCCTATAATTCACCCCTCCACTTT.

The chain carries TRBV7-8 and TRBJ1-2; the D is unclear. The V gene lost 5 bases and the J gene lost 0 bases, with 13 bases spanning the gap. The CDR3 consists of 15 residues. Germline values: CDR1 SGHVS, CDR2 FQNEAQ. The CDR3 protein is CASSNRTAANYGYTF. The CDR3 nucleotides are TGTGCCAGCAGCAACCGGACTGCAGCTAACTATGGCTACACCTTC.

The chain carries TRBV7-2 and TRBJ2-5; 7 positions agree with TRBD2. With V trimmed by 5 bases and J by 5 bases, 11 bases remained unmatched. Germline-derived CDR1 and CDR2 are SGHTA and FQGNSA. This CDR3 region has 15 residues. CDR3 amino acids: CASSAPRSGAETQYF. CDR3 in DNA: TGTGCCAGCAGCGCCCCCCGAAGCGGGGCGGAGACCCAGTACTTC.

The rearrangement links TRBV12-5 to TRBJ2-7, with D perhaps TRBD1 or TRBD2 (5 bases each). This CDR3 spans 14 amino acids. Deletions cut 6 bases from V and 8 bases from J, with 20 bases between. CDR1 and CDR2 from the germline V gene are LGHNT and FRNRAP. CDR3 sequence: CASGGNGTPGKQYF. The DNA of the CDR3 is TGTGCTAGTGGAGGAAACGGGACCCCGGGGAAGCAGTACTTC.

The chain combines TRBV19 with TRBJ2-5; a possible D gene is TRBD2 (6 bases). Trimming pared 1 base from V and 5 bases from J, leaving 23 bases between. Germline assignment: CDR1 LNHDA and CDR2 SQIVND (reference sequence). The CDR3 runs to 18 residues. CDR3 sequence: CASSIAGDRRGGSETQYF. Written as DNA, the CDR3 is TGTGCCAGTAGTATAGCCGGAGATAGGCGGGGCGGCTCGGAGACCCAGTACTTC.

The V gene is TRBV29-1, the J gene TRBJ2-5, with 7 bases that match TRBD2. The V and J ends lost 3 bases and 4 bases, in that order; junction bases with no gene match: 8. This CDR3 has 14 residues. The germline CDR1 and CDR2 sequences are SQVTM and ANQGSEA. The DNA of the CDR3 is TGCAGCGTTGAGGGGGGGACGGGGGTAGAGACCCAGTACTTC. Its translation: CSVEGGTGVETQYF.

The CDR3 nucleotides are TGTGCCACCAGCAGTCCCGGAGCAACCTACGAGCAGTACTTC. Protein product: CATSSPGATYEQYF. This chain joins TRBV15 and TRBJ2-7; D unresolved. This CDR3 comprises 14 residues. Germline-derived CDR1 and CDR2 are LNHNV and YYDKDF (reference sequence). V was cut by 3 bases and J by 2 bases, with 11 bases left in between.

The chain employs TRBV4-1 and TRBJ1-6; weak D call: TRBD1 (6 bases). Germline V gene lookup returns CDR1 MGHRA and CDR2 YSYEKL. V lost 5 bases and J lost 5, with 16 bases in between. The CDR3 runs 16 residues. The CDR3 loop reads CASSARAGQNNSPLHF. CDR3 coding DNA: TGCGCCAGCAGCGCAAGGGCGGGACAAAATAATTCACCCCTCCACTTT.